This T cell receptor (beta chain) was captured by sequencing in a study of blood T cell repertoires in COVID-19. Study-level information: Sites across the United States, Italy and Spain contributed samples from acute and convalescent COVID-19. T cells, B-cell-depleted T cells, or PBMCs supplied cDNA or gDNA.

This CDR3 is 14 amino acids long. V lost 4 bases and J lost 4, with 13 bases in between. Germline assignment: CDR1 SGHVS and CDR2 FQNEAQ. Under the authors' procedure: Using reference gene primer amplification, nucleated cell counts were estimated. Repertoires were generated with immunoSEQ multiplex PCR, while TCRdb's copy carries only in-frame clones and drops some. D and trimming were read from the DNA, whereas the V and J calls and clone size are those reported in that table. Of 150,000 to 200,000 clones in the sample, roughly 80% were seen once. The sequence was obtained from a man aged 60 to 75 with active or convalescent COVID-19. The sample taken for sequencing was peripheral blood. The rearrangement links TRBV7-8 to TRBJ1-2; possibly TRBD1 for D (6 bases). The CDR3 sequence is CASSWGQTGYGYTF. In DNA, the CDR3 is TGTGCCAGCAGCTGGGGACAAACCGGCTATGGCTACACCTTC.